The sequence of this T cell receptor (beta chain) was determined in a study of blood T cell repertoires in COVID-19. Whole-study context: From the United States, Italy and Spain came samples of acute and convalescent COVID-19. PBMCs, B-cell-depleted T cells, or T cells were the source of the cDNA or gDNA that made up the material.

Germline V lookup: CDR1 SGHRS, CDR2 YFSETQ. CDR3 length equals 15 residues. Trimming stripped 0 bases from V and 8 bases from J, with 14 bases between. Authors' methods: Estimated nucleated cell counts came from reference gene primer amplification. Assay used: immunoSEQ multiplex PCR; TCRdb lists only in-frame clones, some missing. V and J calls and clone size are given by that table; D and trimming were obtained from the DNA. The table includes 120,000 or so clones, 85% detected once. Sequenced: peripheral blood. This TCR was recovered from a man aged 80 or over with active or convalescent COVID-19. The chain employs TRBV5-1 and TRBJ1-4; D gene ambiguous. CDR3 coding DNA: TGCGCCAGCAGCTTGGGTGCGTCTGTACGGGAAAAACTGTTTTTT. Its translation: CASSLGASVREKLFF.